The clone carrying this TCR beta chain was seen more than once but under ten times. Its antigen is still unknown. This sample is drawn from a study of early T cells in non-severe SARS-CoV-2 infection. For the study at large: Sequencing of bulk RNA from unsorted whole blood was done, without chain pairing. Study results and limitations: Missing private and CD4 specificities, VDJdb matching favored anti-spike CD8 responses.

CDR1 and CDR2 (germline): SGHVS, FNYEAQ. CDR3 size: 15 residues. With V trimmed by 4 bases and J by 2 bases, 6 bases remained unmatched. Unique molecular identifiers (one per individual cDNA molecule) were attached. MiXCR, run by TCRdb on the 5' RACE reads, gives a single entry per CDR3 protein. Among more than 45,000 distinct CDR3 sequences, 9.5% to 15% were seen once, and the ten largest hold over 3%. The genes are TRBV7-6 and TRBJ2-3; 7 bases align to TRBD2. Sample: whole blood. The receptor was derived from an adult who was a healthcare worker with PCR-confirmed SARS-CoV-2 infection or an uninfected control (not recorded which). The DNA for the CDR3 is TGTGCCAGCAGCTCCACTAGCGAGCCCACAGATACGCAGTATTTT. This translates into CASSSTSEPTDTQYF.